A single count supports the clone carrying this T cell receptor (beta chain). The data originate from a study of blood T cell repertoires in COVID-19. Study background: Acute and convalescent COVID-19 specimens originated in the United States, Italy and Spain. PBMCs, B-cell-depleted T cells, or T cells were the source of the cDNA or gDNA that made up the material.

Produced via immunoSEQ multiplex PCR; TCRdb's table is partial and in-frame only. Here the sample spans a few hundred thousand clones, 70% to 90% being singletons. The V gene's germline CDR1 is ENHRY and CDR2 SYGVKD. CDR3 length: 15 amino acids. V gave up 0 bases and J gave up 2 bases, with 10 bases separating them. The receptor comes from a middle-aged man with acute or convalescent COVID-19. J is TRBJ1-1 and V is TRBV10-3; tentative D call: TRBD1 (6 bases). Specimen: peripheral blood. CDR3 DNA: TGTGCCATCAGTGAGTCGTCAGGGGTAAACACTGAAGCTTTCTTT. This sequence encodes CAISESSGVNTEAFF.